This record covers a single TCR beta chain. Antigen unknown. This sample stems from a study of post-analysis software for immune sequencing data. Study-wide context: The disease courses spanned relapsing-remitting, secondary progressive and progressive-relapsing forms of multiple sclerosis.

Findings of the study overall: For normalized Chao1 diversity, multiple sclerosis patients scored significantly lower than controls did. Samples prepared in the same batch strongly co-clustered by F measure.

Tagging with unique molecular identifiers was a feature of the TCR beta cDNA libraries. Input of about 0.9 to 10 million T cells yielded 500,000 to 550,000 cDNA molecules. TCRdb fed the PCR reads into MiXCR, producing one record per CDR3 protein. The data hold hundreds of thousands of distinct CDR3 sequences, with around 27% observed a single time. The origin of this receptor is a girl aged 5-17 years with multiple sclerosis. Sequencing input: blood.

CDR3 sequence: CASSTGLSNQPQHF. The CDR3 coding sequence is TGTGCCAGTAGTACGGGACTGAGCAATCAGCCCCAGCATTTT. The chain has TRBV19 and TRBJ1-5, with D possibly being TRBD1 (5 bases). CDR1 LNHDA and CDR2 SQIVND come from the germline V gene (reference sequence). Trimming removed 4 bases from V and 1 base from J, with 8 bases in between. The CDR3 extends over 14 amino acids.